Below are 8 T cell receptor beta chains sequenced from a single sample in a study of beta chain features in type 1 diabetes. The study, taken as a whole, reports: For Type 1 diabetes patients, all four CD4+ subsets carried TCRB CDR3s that were moderately but significantly shorter.

The whole isolated RNA underwent reverse transcription, so sequencing captured expressed TCRB transcripts. Data came from immunoSEQ multiplex PCR; TCRdb stores just in-frame clones and leaves some out. The sample contains 550,000 to 850,000 clones, around 15% of which appear only once. These TCRs' antigens remain unknown. Sequenced: naive CD4+ T cells from blood. These receptors all come from a man between 18 and 29 years old with type 1 diabetes.

This rearrangement joins TRBV7-9 to TRBJ1-3, with D possibly matching TRBD1 (6 bases). The CDR3 length is 14 residues. Per the germline V gene, CDR1 is SEHNR and CDR2 is FQNEAQ (reference sequence). V lost 5 bases and J 3 bases, leaving 11 bases between the germline ends. The CDR3 is CASSPDRIGNTIYF. In nucleotides, the CDR3 is TGTGCCAGCAGCCCGGACAGAATTGGAAACACCATATATTTT.

This clone appeared a few times. The chain employs TRBV29-1 and TRBJ2-2; 7 bases agree with TRBD1. There are 16 residues in the CDR3. The V gene end was trimmed by 1 base and the J gene end by 3 bases; junction bases not matched to a gene: 8. Germline values: CDR1 SQVTM, CDR2 ANQGSEA. CDR3 sequence reads: CSVEGGDSWYTGELFF. The CDR3 DNA follows: TGCAGCGTTGAAGGAGGGGACAGTTGGTACACCGGGGAGCTGTTTTTT.

The V and J genes are TRBV5-4 and TRBJ2-3, with D perhaps matching TRBD2 (5 bases). The germline CDR1 and CDR2 sequences are SGHNT and YYREEE (reference sequence). This CDR3 contains 15 residues. Trimming shortened V by 0 bases and J by 0 bases, and 8 bases separated the two germline ends. The CDR3 reads CASSLAAESTDTQYF. The CDR3 nucleotides read TGTGCCAGCAGCTTGGCAGCGGAGAGCACAGATACGCAGTATTTT.

This chain uses TRBV18 with TRBJ2-1, with D hard to call. The V and J ends lost 0 bases and 6 bases respectively, with 9 bases between them. Germline CDR1 KGHSH, CDR2 LQKENI. The CDR3 loop spans 14 amino acids. The chain's CDR3 is CASSPPRPPNEQFF. In DNA form, the CDR3 reads TGTGCCAGCTCACCACCGAGACCACCCAATGAGCAGTTCTTC.

The table lists this clone with a few counts. This chain connects TRBV5-1 to TRBJ1-2; D is perhaps TRBD1 (6 bases). Trimming cost V 3 bases and J 2 bases, with 17 bases left between them. CDR1 is SGHRS, CDR2 YFSETQ, per germline. The CDR3 totals 16 residues. CDR3 sequence reads: CASSYPSSQGNYGYTF. CDR3 in DNA: TGCGCCAGCAGCTACCCCTCCTCCCAGGGGAACTATGGCTACACCTTC.

This chain connects TRBV5-1 to TRBJ2-2; D possibly corresponds to TRBD1 (5 bases). Trimming left V 7 bases short and J 7 bases short, with 14 bases between. The CDR3 spans 13 residues. Germline V gene data show CDR1 as SGHRS and CDR2 as YFSETQ. The CDR3 reads CASGTQGNGELFF. In nucleotides, the CDR3 is TGCGCCAGCGGCACCCAGGGTAACGGGGAGCTGTTTTTT.

V usage is TRBV2 and J usage is TRBJ1-2; tentatively, D is TRBD1 (5 bases). Trimming took off 6 bases at V and 4 bases at J, with 15 bases between the two ends. The CDR3 covers 14 residues. The germline V gene encodes CDR1 SNHLY and CDR2 FYNNEI. The chain's CDR3 is CASRKGQGPYGYTF. CDR3 nucleotides: TGTGCCAGCAGAAAGGGGCAGGGTCCCTATGGCTACACCTTC.

This clone was seen more than once but under ten times. The V and J genes are TRBV5-6 and TRBJ1-1, with D perhaps matching TRBD1 (5 bases). V was shortened by 0 bases and J by 1 base, with 19 bases between the two germline ends. The CDR3 length is 18 residues. CDR1 SGHDT and CDR2 YYEEEE come from the germline V gene. The CDR3 reads CASSLGRAGPASNTEAFF. In DNA form, the CDR3 reads TGTGCCAGCAGCTTGGGCAGGGCCGGTCCCGCGTCGAACACTGAAGCTTTCTTT.